This T cell receptor beta chain came from a study of liver allograft versus peripheral blood T cells (dated by TCRdb to between 2020 and 2021). A note on the overall study: The study compared the T cell receptor repertoires present in transplanted livers with the repertoires present in the peripheral blood of liver transplant recipients. Findings and caveats that apply to the study as a whole: T cell receptor repertoires inside liver allografts were reported to differ from those detected in peripheral blood.

Sequencing took place on an Illumina MiSeq. TCRdb redid the processing of the public reads, applying fastp at Q25 and MiXCR, and retained in-frame beta chains. Rows merge per CDR3 protein into single entries with the most common DNA and genes. For this sample there are approximately 15,000 distinct CDR3 sequences; more than 20% appear just once. The top ten clonotypes cover roughly 12% of the sample. On this clonotype itself: Its antigen has not been determined. A much larger clonotype is one base distant, so this may be a read error.

From V the trimming removes 4 bases and from J it removes 1 base, while the gene matches leave 10 bases of the junction unaccounted for. Including the terminal cysteine and phenylalanine, the CDR3 comprises 17 residues. The read is trimmed to its CDR3 DNA, 51 bases read in frame from base 1. The germline V gene sets CDR1 to MNHEY and CDR2 to SVGAGI. The sequence joins TRBV6-5 to TRBJ1-2, with TRBD1 identical over 9 junction bases. This clonotype was sampled from a human patient who had a liver transplant. Following transplantation, part of the T cell population may be supplied by the graft donor rather than the patient. The CDR3 amino acid sequence is: CASSFGTGKGINYGYTF. The DNA is as follows: TGTGCCAGCAGTTTCGGGACAGGGAAGGGAATTAACTATGGCTACACCTTC.